This T cell receptor (beta chain) was obtained from a study of cytomegalovirus exposure and HLA in healthy donors. Libraries were prepared by immunoSEQ multiplex PCR; TCRdb keeps only in-frame clonotypes and omits some of them. The table includes tens of thousands of clones, approximately 93% detected once. Input material: PBMCs. The receptor was derived from a man between 18 and 29 years old in good health and CMV-seronegative.

This CDR3 is CASRDLGGDLYEQYF. The CDR3 nucleotides are TGTGCCAGCAGGGATCTGGGGGGGGACCTCTACGAGCAGTACTTC. The V and J genes are TRBV28 and TRBJ2-7, with 7 bases fitting TRBD2. The length of the CDR3 is 15 residues. CDR1 MDHEN and CDR2 SYDVKM come from the germline V gene. The trim removed 6 bases at V and 3 bases at J, leaving 11 bases unmatched. Together with reference TRBV28 and TRBJ2-7, the CDR3 gives the full variable domain: DVKVTQSSRYLVKRTGEKVFLECVQDMDHENMFWYRQDPGLGLRLIYFSYDVKMKEKGDIPEGYSVSREKKERFSLILESASTNQTSMYLCASRDLGGDLYEQYFGPGTRLTVT.